The 29 T cell receptor beta chains given below trace back to one sample, sequenced in a study of blood T cell repertoires in COVID-19. Data came from immunoSEQ multiplex PCR; TCRdb stores just in-frame clones and leaves some out. The table shows about 190,000 clones, with around 90% occurring only once. The specimen was peripheral blood. These receptors came from a man in his fifties with acute or convalescent COVID-19.

The chain links TRBV10-3 to TRBJ1-1; 7 bases are shared with TRBD1. The trim removed 9 bases at V and 6 bases at J, leaving 10 bases unmatched. Germline V gene sequence: CDR1 ENHRY, CDR2 SYGVKD. This CDR3 has 13 residues. CDR3 loop: CAIASGTASEAFF. CDR3 sequence (DNA): TGTGCCATTGCTTCCGGGACAGCTTCTGAAGCTTTCTTT.

This sequence joins TRBV7-8 and TRBJ2-1; 14 bases map to TRBD2. CDR1 is SGHVS, CDR2 FQNEAQ, per germline. The CDR3 consists of 19 residues. V was clipped by 0 bases and J by 0 bases; unmatched bases: 4. CDR3 loop: CASSLARLAGGSSYNEQFF. CDR3 in DNA: TGTGCCAGCAGCTTAGCAAGACTAGCGGGGGGGAGCTCCTACAATGAGCAGTTCTTC.

The chain uses TRBV7-6 and TRBJ2-2; 13 bases line up with TRBD2. This CDR3 region has 18 residues. The trim removed 5 bases at V and 1 base at J, leaving 7 bases unmatched. CDR1 SGHVS and CDR2 FNYEAQ come from the germline V gene. The CDR3 DNA reads TGTGCCAGCAGCCCGACTAGCGGGAGGCCAATGAACACCGGGGAGCTGTTTTTT. Protein sequence: CASSPTSGRPMNTGELFF. Full variable domain (remainder filled in from reference TRBV7-6 and TRBJ2-2): GAGVSQSPRYKVTKRGQDVALRCDPISGHVSLYWYRQALGQGPEFLTYFNYEAQQDKSGLPNDRFSAERPEGSISTLTIQRTEQRDSAMYRCASSPTSGRPMNTGELFFGEGSRLTVL.

The V and J genes are TRBV6-6 and TRBJ2-2, with D possibly matching TRBD2 (5 bases). CDR1 is MNHNY and CDR2 is SVGAGI in the germline V gene (reference sequence). V gave up 6 bases and J gave up 0 bases, with 8 bases separating them. The CDR3 totals 14 residues. The CDR3: CASRLAANTGELFF. The CDR3 region has the DNA TGTGCCAGCAGGCTAGCAGCGAACACCGGGGAGCTGTTTTTT.

V usage is TRBV28 and J usage is TRBJ1-1; 7 bases match TRBD1. The germline gives CDR1 MDHEN, CDR2 SYDVKM. With V trimmed by 6 bases and J by 7 bases, 8 bases remained unmatched. The CDR3 is 13 amino acids. The CDR3 nucleotides are TGTGCCAGCAGCTTCGGCTGGGACAGTGAAGCTTTCTTT. The encoded protein is CASSFGWDSEAFF.

This rearrangement joins TRBV29-1 to TRBJ2-1, with 7 bases aligning to TRBD2. CDR1 SQVTM and CDR2 ANQGSEA come from the germline V gene. The length of the CDR3 is 12 residues. J was trimmed by 9 bases and V by 4 bases; bases with no gene match: 6. The DNA of the CDR3 is TGCAGCGTTGTTGGGGGGGTGGGTGAGCAGTTCTTC. Its protein product is CSVVGGVGEQFF.

This chain joins TRBV12-3 or TRBV12-4 and TRBJ2-5; D is perhaps TRBD2 (5 bases). This CDR3 comprises 13 residues. With 1 base removed from V and 4 bases from J, the gap between germline ends came to 7 bases. The CDR3 DNA is TGTGCCAGCAGTTTAGGAGAGGGAGAGACCCAGTACTTC. It is translated as CASSLGEGETQYF.

V is TRBV15 and J is TRBJ2-1, with 7 bases identical to TRBD2. Germline CDR1 reads LNHNV; CDR2 reads YYDKDF (reference sequence). The length of the CDR3 is 15 residues. Trimming removed 3 bases from V and 4 bases from J; junction bases left unmatched: 6. CDR3 protein: CATSSGGTKYNEQFF. The CDR3 DNA follows: TGTGCCACCAGCAGCGGCGGGACTAAGTACAATGAGCAGTTCTTC.

The CDR3 DNA sequence: TGTGCCAGTAGTACCCTCCAGGGCTTGAGCTCCTACGAGCAGTACTTC. Protein sequence: CASSTLQGLSSYEQYF. V and J are TRBV19 and TRBJ2-7; perhaps TRBD1 as D (5 bases). The V gene lost 4 bases and the J gene lost 0 bases, with 16 bases spanning the gap. Germline-derived CDR1 and CDR2 are LNHDA and SQIVND (reference sequence). This CDR3 has 16 amino acids. Full variable domain (remainder filled in from reference TRBV19 and TRBJ2-7): DGGITQSPKYLFRKEGQNVTLSCEQNLNHDAMYWYRQDPGQGLRLIYYSQIVNDFQKGDIAEGYSVSREKKESFPLTVTSAQKNPTAFYLCASSTLQGLSSYEQYFGPGTRLTVT.

V is TRBV3-1 (or the pseudogene TRBV3-2) and J is TRBJ2-2; 10 bases align to TRBD1. V lost 2 bases and J lost 4; bases outside the gene matches: 7. CDR1 LGHDT and CDR2 YNNKEL come from the germline V gene (reference sequence). The CDR3 is made up of 17 amino acids. The CDR3 loop reads CASSQPLGTGATGELFF. The CDR3 bases are TGTGCCAGCAGCCAACCTCTCGGGACAGGGGCCACCGGGGAGCTGTTTTTT.

The rearrangement joins TRBV7-9 to TRBJ2-3; possible D gene TRBD2, 5 bases. The germline CDR1 and CDR2 sequences are SEHNR and FQNEAQ (reference sequence). V was cut by 4 bases and J by 3 bases, with 11 bases left in between. The CDR3 runs to 14 residues. CDR3 protein: CASSSREGTDTQYF. The CDR3 coding sequence is TGTGCCAGCAGCTCCAGAGAGGGTACAGATACGCAGTATTTT. Complete variable domain (other parts from reference TRBV7-9 and TRBJ2-3): DTGVSQNPRHKITKRGQNVTFRCDPISEHNRLYWYRQTLGQGPEFLTYFQNEAQLEKSRLLSDRFSAERPKGSFSTLEIQRTEQGDSAMYLCASSSREGTDTQYFGPGTRLTVL.

The chain recombines TRBV24-1 with TRBJ2-1; 9 bases align to TRBD1. The CDR3 contains 14 residues. Germline V gene data show CDR1 as KGHDR and CDR2 as SFDVKD. After removal of 9 bases from V and 1 base from J, the junction contained 3 bases not matched to a gene. CDR3 sequence (DNA): TGTGCCACCTCCGGGACAGGGTCCTACAATGAGCAGTTCTTC. Translating it yields CATSGTGSYNEQFF.

This chain connects TRBV11-2 to TRBJ1-6, with a weak D call TRBD1 (5 bases). CDR3 length: 16 amino acids. Germline CDR1 reads SGHAT; CDR2 reads FQNNGV. V was shortened by 3 bases and J by 7 bases, with 16 bases between the two germline ends. The CDR3: CASSFVQGSLNSPLHF. The CDR3, as DNA: TGTGCCAGCAGCTTCGTCCAGGGCTCTCTAAATTCACCCCTCCACTTT.

The chain combines TRBV2 with TRBJ2-7, with 8 nucleotides matching TRBD2. This CDR3 contains 15 residues. Germline loops: CDR1 SNHLY, CDR2 FYNNEI. The ends lost 7 bases at V and 0 bases at J; junction bases unmatched: 8. CDR3 in amino acids: CASIGSGGPSYEQYF. The DNA for the CDR3 is TGTGCCAGCATCGGCTCGGGAGGGCCCTCCTACGAGCAGTACTTC.

The chain recombines TRBV7-2 with TRBJ2-2, with a tentative D call TRBD2 (6 bases). Trimming left V 5 bases short and J 6 bases short, with 13 bases between. CDR1 is SGHTA and CDR2 is FQGNSA in the germline V gene. The CDR3 loop spans 14 amino acids. The CDR3 DNA reads TGTGCCAGCAGCGCGGGGAGTGTCCCCGGGGAGCTGTTTTTT. It yields the protein CASSAGSVPGELFF. The full variable domain, with the rest looked up from reference TRBV7-2 and TRBJ2-2, is GAGVSQSPSNKVTEKGKDVELRCDPISGHTALYWYRQSLGQGLEFLIYFQGNSAPDKSGLPSDRFSAERTGGSVSTLTIQRTQQEDSAVYLCASSAGSVPGELFFGEGSRLTVL.

The chain has TRBV2 and TRBJ2-6; the D gene is possibly TRBD1 (6 bases). Germline CDR1 reads SNHLY; CDR2 reads FYNNEI. The CDR3 contains 15 residues. Deletions cut 2 bases from V and 2 bases from J, with 7 bases between. CDR3 DNA sequence: TGTGCCAGCAGTGAACAGGGGACTGGGGCCAACGTCCTGACTTTC. Its protein product is CASSEQGTGANVLTF.

This clone is a singleton in its sample. This chain connects TRBV7-2 to TRBJ2-7, with D maybe TRBD2 (5 bases). Trimming stripped 5 bases from V and 7 bases from J, with 21 bases between. The germline V gene has CDR1 SGHTA and CDR2 FQGNSA. The CDR3 runs 15 residues. The CDR3 DNA follows: TGTGCCAGCAGCGCTAGCCCCCTAGGGCTCAGGGAGCAGTACTTC. It translates to CASSASPLGLREQYF.

The chain combines TRBV4-2 with TRBJ2-2; 11 nucleotides align to TRBD2. Germline values: CDR1 LGHNA, CDR2 YNFKEQ. The CDR3 spans 16 residues. Unmatched junction bases numbered 3, after V lost 2 bases and J lost 4 bases. The CDR3 DNA follows: TGTGCCAGCAGCCAACCGGGACTAGCGGCCACCGGGGAGCTGTTTTTT. Its translation is CASSQPGLAATGELFF.

This clone occurred once. V and J are TRBV3-1 (or the pseudogene TRBV3-2) and TRBJ1-3; possible D gene TRBD1, 5 bases. This CDR3 has 17 amino acids. From germline, CDR1 is LGHDT and CDR2 YNNKEL (reference sequence). Trimming cost V 4 bases and J 0 bases, with 16 bases left between them. CDR3 sequence (DNA): TGTGCCAGCAGCCGACCCCGGGGGGTTAGCTCTGGAAACACCATATATTTT. Translating gives CASSRPRGVSSGNTIYF.

The chain uses TRBV5-1 and TRBJ1-1; 11 nucleotides line up with TRBD1. The ends lost 4 bases at V and 4 bases at J; junction bases unmatched: 9. The CDR3 spans 16 residues. Per the germline V gene, CDR1 is SGHRS and CDR2 is YFSETQ. The CDR3: CASSPGTGGAGTEAFF. CDR3 nucleotides: TGCGCCAGCAGCCCGGGGACAGGGGGTGCGGGCACTGAAGCTTTCTTT. Supplemented by reference TRBV5-1 and TRBJ1-1, the full variable domain reads KAGVTQTPRYLIKTRGQQVTLSCSPISGHRSVSWYQQTPGQGLQFLFEYFSETQRNKGNFPGRFSGRQFSNSRSEMNVSTLELGDSALYLCASSPGTGGAGTEAFFGQGTRLTVV.

V usage is TRBV18 and J usage is TRBJ2-3, with D perhaps matching TRBD1 (6 bases). The CDR3 totals 15 residues. From germline, CDR1 is KGHSH and CDR2 LQKENI. Trimming left V 2 bases short and J 2 bases short, with 11 bases between. CDR3 in amino acids: CASSPGTGTTDTQYF. CDR3 coding DNA: TGTGCCAGCTCACCAGGTACAGGGACCACAGATACGCAGTATTTT. The full variable domain, in which reference TRBV18 and TRBJ2-3 provide the parts outside the CDR3, is NAGVMQNPRHLVRRRGQEARLRCSPMKGHSHVYWYRQLPEEGLKFMVYLQKENIIDESGMPKERFSAEFPKEGPSILRIQQVVRGDSAAYFCASSPGTGTTDTQYFGPGTRLTVL.

The CDR3, as DNA: TGTGCCAGCAGTGCTAGCTTAACCGGGGAGCTGTTTTTT. Its translation: CASSASLTGELFF. J is TRBJ2-2 and V is TRBV9; possible D gene TRBD2, 5 bases. Germline CDR1 and CDR2: SGDLS and YYNGEE. The V gene lost 5 bases and the J gene lost 5 bases, with 10 bases spanning the gap. The CDR3 has 13 amino acids.

This chain connects TRBV6-5 to TRBJ1-1, with 8 bases that match TRBD1. V trimming: 5 bases; J trimming: 5 bases; junction bases outside the gene matches: 7. The CDR3 is 14 amino acids. The germline V gene has CDR1 MNHEY and CDR2 SVGAGI. CDR3 DNA: TGTGCCAGCAGTCCAGGGGGCTCGTGGACTGAAGCTTTCTTT. Residues: CASSPGGSWTEAFF.

The V and J genes are TRBV13 and TRBJ2-3; D perhaps matches TRBD1 (5 bases). Per germline, CDR1 PRHDT and CDR2 FYEKMQ (reference sequence). This CDR3 comprises 15 residues. The V and J ends lost 1 base and 4 bases respectively, with 12 bases between them. The CDR3 is CASSLVDSGADTQYF. The CDR3 bases are TGTGCCAGCAGCTTAGTTGACAGTGGGGCAGATACGCAGTATTTT.

This chain connects TRBV10-2 to TRBJ1-2, with D hard to call. Deletions cut 4 bases from V and 5 bases from J, with 11 bases between. CDR1 and CDR2 from the germline V gene are WSHSY and SAAADI. CDR3 length: 13 amino acids. The CDR3: CASSVAGSYGYTF. The CDR3 DNA reads TGCGCCAGCAGTGTGGCGGGCTCTTATGGCTACACCTTC.

V usage is TRBV29-1 and J usage is TRBJ1-1; TRBD1 aligns across 7 bases. Germline loops: CDR1 SQVTM, CDR2 ANQGSEA. V shed 5 bases and J 7 bases; nucleotides not matched to a gene: 10. There are 13 residues in the CDR3. CDR3 residues: CSVSEGTAGEAFF. Here the CDR3 DNA reads TGCAGCGTTTCAGAGGGGACAGCAGGTGAAGCTTTCTTT. Supplemented by reference TRBV29-1 and TRBJ1-1, the full variable domain reads SAVISQKPSRDICQRGTSLTIQCQVDSQVTMMFWYRQQPGQSLTLIATANQGSEATYESGFVIDKFPISRPNLTFSTLTVSNMSPEDSSIYLCSVSEGTAGEAFFGQGTRLTVV.

This clone was counted once. V gene TRBV11-3 combines with J gene TRBJ2-5; 14 nucleotides match TRBD2. This CDR3 has 15 residues. V lost 5 bases, J lost 4 bases, and 3 bases stayed unmatched. The germline V gene has CDR1 SGHNT and CDR2 YENEEA. CDR3 protein: CASSLGTSGRETQYF. The CDR3 coding sequence is TGTGCCAGCAGCCTTGGGACTAGCGGGAGAGAGACCCAGTACTTC.

This clone was seen more than once but under ten times. This chain connects TRBV12-3 or TRBV12-4 to TRBJ1-6; D perhaps matches TRBD1 (6 bases). V dropped 7 bases and J dropped 13 bases, with 17 bases sitting between them. This CDR3 comprises 13 residues. The CDR3 here is CASTLTQGSPLHF. CDR3 coding DNA: TGTGCCAGCACCCTCACGCAGGGGAGCCCCCTCCACTTT.

This clone was seen a few times. The chain is built from TRBV21-1 and TRBJ1-5; the table's D call of TRBD1 was not tested on the DNA. TRBV21-1 is classified as a pseudogene. This CDR3 is 16 amino acids long. The CDR3 DNA reads as TGTGCCAGCACCCCCGGGACAGGGGTTAGCAATCAGCCCCAGCATTTT. Residues: CASTPGTGVSNQPQHF.